The 27 T cell receptor beta chains below come from one sample, sequenced in a study of CD8+CD57+ T cells in acquired aplastic anemia. The TCR beta profiling, which covered VDJ combination and CDR3 sequence, was carried out using genomic DNA as the template. MiXCR was run by TCRdb on the reads, yielding one entry per CDR3 protein. Here the sample spans around 200,000 distinct CDR3 sequences, roughly 50% being singletons. Flow cytometry had shown expanded CD8+CD57+ cells in the patients chosen for sequencing. Sequencing was performed on sorted CD4+, CD8+, or CD8+CD57+ T cells (not recorded which) from PBMCs. The source is a human donor with aplastic anemia.

This clonotype was found once. This chain links TRBV19 with TRBJ1-3; D gene ambiguous. Trimming took off 1 base at V and 3 bases at J, with 4 bases between the two ends. This CDR3 is 13 amino acids long. The germline CDR1 and CDR2 sequences are LNHDA and SQIVND (reference sequence). The CDR3 reads CASSIGVGNTIYF. CDR3 DNA: TGTGCCAGTAGTATAGGGGTTGGAAACACCATATATTTT.

The gene calls are TRBV10-3 and TRBJ2-1, with 11 nucleotides matching TRBD2. The CDR3 covers 15 residues. Germline values: CDR1 ENHRY, CDR2 SYGVKD. J gave up 10 bases and V 0 bases, and 5 bases lay outside the gene matches. CDR3 sequence: CAISESSGGAWEQFF. The CDR3, as DNA: TGTGCCATCAGTGAGTCTAGCGGGGGGGCCTGGGAGCAGTTCTTC.

This clonotype showed up many times. The chain combines TRBV5-8 with TRBJ1-1, with TRBD1 matching 10 bases. The V segment lost 3 bases and the J segment 3 bases; nucleotides outside the gene matches: 5. From germline, CDR1 is SGHTS and CDR2 YDEGEE. The CDR3 covers 15 residues. The CDR3 DNA reads TGTGCCAGCAGCTGGGACGACAGGGGGCACACTGAAGCTTTCTTT. Translation gives CASSWDDRGHTEAFF.

This clonotype was observed a single time. This sequence joins TRBV19 and TRBJ1-1; D gene uncertain. V was pared by 4 bases and J by 8 bases, with 14 bases between. This CDR3 has 13 amino acids. Germline V gene lookup returns CDR1 LNHDA and CDR2 SQIVND (reference sequence). This CDR3 is CASSSRLAGEAFF. The CDR3 DNA is TGTGCCAGTAGTAGCAGACTAGCGGGGGAAGCTTTCTTT.

The chain couples TRBV2 to TRBJ2-6, with no clear D. The V gene's germline CDR1 is SNHLY and CDR2 FYNNEI. V shed 5 bases and J shed 1 base, with 6 bases lying between them. The CDR3 loop spans 14 amino acids. CDR3 sequence (DNA): TGTGCCAGCAGTCCGGAATCTGGGGCCAACGTCCTGACTTTC. Its translation is CASSPESGANVLTF.

V and J are TRBV24-1 and TRBJ2-3; no clear D. The germline V gene encodes CDR1 KGHDR and CDR2 SFDVKD. The CDR3 is 11 amino acids. The V end was cut by 5 bases, the J end by 5 bases, with 4 bases between. The CDR3 DNA reads TGTGCCACCAGTGCTCTAGATACGCAGTATTTT. It translates to CATSALDTQYF.

The V gene is TRBV15, the J gene TRBJ2-1; unclear D gene. CDR3 size: 15 residues. Germline assignment: CDR1 LNHNV and CDR2 YYDKDF (reference sequence). V was pared by 9 bases and J by 4 bases, with 19 bases between. The CDR3 nucleotides are TGTGCCACTGGCAGAGATCCGGCCAGGTACAATGAGCAGTTCTTC. Translating gives CATGRDPARYNEQFF.

This clonotype was counted many times. The chain employs TRBV5-5 and TRBJ2-7; TRBD1 matches at 8 bases. CDR1 and CDR2 (germline): SGHKS, YYEKEE (reference sequence). With 0 bases clipped from V and 4 bases from J, the junction kept 6 bases outside the gene matches. This CDR3 has 15 residues. The CDR3 DNA reads TGTGCCAGCAGCTTGGCTGCAGGGGGCGCGTACGAGCAGTACTTC. Translating gives CASSLAAGGAYEQYF.

The V gene is TRBV28, the J gene TRBJ2-1, with a possible D match to TRBD2 (5 bases). V shed 3 bases and J shed 0 bases, with 6 bases lying between them. The length of the CDR3 is 14 residues. Germline V gene lookup returns CDR1 MDHEN and CDR2 SYDVKM. This chain's CDR3 is CASSFEGSYNEQFF. The CDR3 DNA sequence: TGTGCCAGCAGTTTTGAGGGCTCCTACAATGAGCAGTTCTTC.

At least ten counts were recorded for this clonotype. The rearrangement links TRBV20-1 to TRBJ2-5, with 8 bases identical to TRBD1. This CDR3 has 14 residues. V trimming: 5 bases; J trimming: 5 bases; junction bases outside the gene matches: 10. Germline CDR1 DFQATT, CDR2 SNEGSKA (reference sequence). The CDR3 nucleotides read TGCAGTGCTTCCCGCGACAGGGGTGTGGAGACCCAGTACTTC. As protein: CSASRDRGVETQYF.

This clonotype was recorded at least ten times. CDR3 amino acids: CASSLGTSGRYEQYF. The CDR3 nucleotides are TGTGCCAGCAGCTTGGGGACTAGCGGGAGATACGAGCAGTACTTC. This chain joins TRBV7-8 and TRBJ2-7; 14 positions match TRBD2. This CDR3 spans 15 amino acids. The ends lost 3 bases at V and 4 bases at J; junction bases unmatched: 2. Germline CDR1 SGHVS, CDR2 FQNEAQ.

The chain carries TRBV12-3 or TRBV12-4 and TRBJ1-2; D remains unclear. V was pared by 3 bases and J by 2 bases, with 10 bases between. This CDR3 is built from 14 residues. The CDR3: CASSFRGYNYGYTF. CDR3 coding DNA: TGTGCCAGCAGTTTTCGGGGTTACAACTATGGCTACACCTTC.

The table lists this clonotype with many counts. The gene calls are TRBV29-1 and TRBJ2-2, with TRBD1 identical over 8 bases. This CDR3 has 14 residues. Trimming removed 4 bases from V and 6 bases from J; junction bases left unmatched: 7. Germline loops: CDR1 SQVTM, CDR2 ANQGSEA. DNA for the CDR3: TGCAGCGTTGTCACAGGGGGGTTTGCCGGGGAGCTGTTTTTT. Encoded protein: CSVVTGGFAGELFF.

This clonotype appeared a few times. The chain links TRBV10-3 to TRBJ2-3; 7 bases line up with TRBD2. Germline V gives CDR1 ENHRY, CDR2 SYGVKD. V was clipped by 2 bases and J by 3 bases; unmatched bases: 5. The CDR3 contains 15 residues. The CDR3 region is CAISEGRLATDTQYF. The CDR3 DNA sequence: TGTGCCATCAGTGAGGGGCGACTAGCAACAGATACGCAGTATTTT.

Ten or more counts support this clonotype. The CDR3 region is CASGFGGGGAQETQYF. The CDR3 bases are TGTGCCAGCGGATTCGGGGGCGGGGGGGCCCAAGAGACCCAGTACTTC. This chain joins TRBV7-9 and TRBJ2-5; TRBD2 aligns across 9 bases. V was pared by 8 bases and J by 1 base, with 11 bases of the junction left unmatched. CDR3 size: 16 residues. CDR1 and CDR2 (germline): SEHNR, FQNEAQ (reference sequence). The variable domain in full, completed from reference TRBV7-9 and TRBJ2-5, reads DTGVSQNPRHKITKRGQNVTFRCDPISEHNRLYWYRQTLGQGPEFLTYFQNEAQLEKSRLLSDRFSAERPKGSFSTLEIQRTEQGDSAMYLCASGFGGGGAQETQYFGPGTRLLVL.

V gene TRBV5-6 combines with J gene TRBJ1-2, with 7 bases identical to TRBD1. This CDR3 spans 13 amino acids. CDR1 is SGHDT, CDR2 YYEEEE, per germline. Trimming removed 2 bases from V and 8 bases from J; junction bases left unmatched: 6. Here the CDR3 DNA reads TGTGCCAGCAGCTTATCGACAGGGAGGGGCTACACCTTC. This gives the protein CASSLSTGRGYTF. The variable domain in full, with the rest retrieved from reference TRBV5-6 and TRBJ1-2, is DAGVTQSPTHLIKTRGQQVTLRCSPKSGHDTVSWYQQALGQGPQFIFQYYEEEERQRGNFPDRFSGHQFPNYSSELNVNALLLGDSALYLCASSLSTGRGYTFGSGTRLTVV.

Concerning this clonotype: Here the CDR3 omits its conserved ending phenylalanine or tryptophan, so a read error is the likely source. This chain connects TRBV20-1 to TRBJ2-2; 12 positions match TRBD2. The CDR3 has 16 amino acids. Germline CDR1 is DFQATT and CDR2 is SNEGSKA (reference sequence). Trimming took 0 bases from V and 6 from J; bases not matched to a gene: 5. This CDR3 is CSARDPTSGSAGELFL. CDR3 DNA: TGCAGTGCTAGAGACCCGACTAGCGGGAGTGCCGGGGAGCTGTTTCTT.

The sample holds a few counts of this clonotype. V is TRBV12-3 or TRBV12-4 and J is TRBJ2-3, with TRBD2 matching over 14 bases. J was trimmed by 7 bases and V by 4 bases; bases with no gene match: 16. The CDR3 extends over 19 amino acids. CDR3 coding DNA: TGTGCCAGCAGTTCCCCACGACGACTAGCGGGGGGGGTTCCGCATACGCAGTATTTT. It specifies CASSSPRRLAGGVPHTQYF.

The V call is TRBV10-3, the J call TRBJ1-5, with unresolved D. Looked up from germline, CDR1 is ENHRY and CDR2 is SYGVKD. The CDR3 has 14 residues. V lost 5 bases, J lost 3 bases, and 11 bases lay in between. In DNA, the CDR3 is TGTGCCATCAGTCCGGACGCCTACAATCAGCCCCAGCATTTT. It codes for CAISPDAYNQPQHF.

The chain uses TRBV20-1 and TRBJ1-6, with 7 bases lining up with TRBD1. This CDR3 spans 15 amino acids. V gave up 4 bases and J gave up 7 bases; unmatched junction bases: 10. The germline V gene encodes CDR1 DFQATT and CDR2 SNEGSKA (reference sequence). The CDR3 DNA sequence: TGCAGTGCTATTTTCGCGGACAGGCCGAATTCACCCCTCCACTTT. As protein: CSAIFADRPNSPLHF.

The chain recombines TRBV2 with TRBJ2-1, with 10 bases identical to TRBD1. Germline-derived CDR1 and CDR2 are SNHLY and FYNNEI. The length of the CDR3 is 14 residues. Unmatched junction bases numbered 10, after V lost 11 bases and J lost 6 bases. The CDR3, as DNA: TGTGCCCGACAAGGGGACAGGGGCGCCAATGAGCAGTTCTTC. Amino acids: CARQGDRGANEQFF.

This chain uses TRBV2 with TRBJ2-5; 8 bases agree with TRBD2. V lost 3 bases to trimming and J lost 4 bases; unmatched junction nucleotides: 1. The length of the CDR3 is 13 residues. CDR1 SNHLY and CDR2 FYNNEI come from the germline V gene. The CDR3 reads CASSDTSGETQYF. The CDR3 nucleotides read TGTGCCAGCAGTGACACTAGCGGAGAGACCCAGTACTTC.

This clonotype has a single count. The J gene is TRBJ1-1, the V gene TRBV19; 7 nucleotides agree with TRBD1. Germline CDR1 LNHDA, CDR2 SQIVND (reference sequence). This CDR3 contains 14 residues. Losses at the gene ends were 5 bases for V and 2 bases for J; bases not matched to a gene: 5. The CDR3 sequence is CASSYDRVNTEAFF. The DNA for the CDR3 is TGTGCCAGTAGTTATGACAGGGTAAACACTGAAGCTTTCTTT.

This clonotype was counted between two and nine times. The chain has TRBV7-7 and TRBJ1-1, with unresolved D. CDR1 SSHAT and CDR2 FNYEAQ come from the germline V gene (reference sequence). This CDR3 has 13 amino acids. Trimming took 3 bases from V and 2 from J, leaving 7 bases between them. CDR3 amino acids: CASSLTSNTEAFF. CDR3 DNA: TGTGCCAGCAGCTTGACAAGTAACACTGAAGCTTTCTTT.

This clonotype was seen a handful of times. This rearrangement joins TRBV2 to TRBJ2-2; D is tentatively TRBD1 or TRBD2 (6 bases each). V was cut by 7 bases and J by 2 bases, with 14 bases left in between. Germline loops: CDR1 SNHLY, CDR2 FYNNEI. The CDR3 loop spans 15 amino acids. This CDR3 is CASKAQGLNTGELFF. The CDR3 DNA reads as TGTGCCAGCAAGGCACAGGGACTCAACACCGGGGAGCTGTTTTTT.

This clonotype was observed many times. V gene TRBV5-1 combines with J gene TRBJ1-1; the D is unclear. The CDR3 covers 14 residues. Deletions cut 7 bases from V and 0 bases from J, with 13 bases between. Germline assignment: CDR1 SGHRS and CDR2 YFSETQ. In DNA, the CDR3 is TGCGCCAGCGGTGCCAATTCCATGAACACTGAAGCTTTCTTT. Amino acid sequence: CASGANSMNTEAFF.

The chain employs TRBV25-1 and TRBJ1-6; D might be TRBD1 (6 bases). CDR3 length: 13 residues. Trimming shortened V by 4 bases and J by 15 bases, and 16 bases separated the two germline ends. In germline, CDR1 is MGHDK, CDR2 SYGVNS. The CDR3 is CASSGTQGQVLHF. Written as DNA, the CDR3 is TGTGCCAGCAGTGGAACACAGGGACAAGTCCTCCACTTT. Together with reference TRBV25-1 and TRBJ1-6, the CDR3 gives the full variable domain: EADIYQTPRYLVIGTGKKITLECSQTMGHDKMYWYQQDPGMELHLIHYSYGVNSTEKGDLSSESTVSRIRTEHFPLTLESARPSHTSQYLCASSGTQGQVLHFGNGTRLTVT.